This TCR beta chain is drawn from a study of regulatory T cells in long-lasting Graves disease. General observations from the study: Preferential use of TRBV28, TRBJ1-2 and TRBJ2-5 was seen in persistent disease.

Combining iRepertoire HTBI primers with Arm-PCR of CDR3 regions, the authors built TCR beta libraries. Per the study methods: Analysis of the samples identified roughly 62 TRBV and over 13 TRBJ segments. Each CDR3 protein gets one entry after TCRdb re-called the multiplex PCR reads with MiXCR. The V and J calls and clone size come from TCRdb's table, not from the authors' own analysis. The table lists around 480,000 distinct CDR3 sequences, roughly 16% of them singletons, with 20% to 30% in the top ten. The time point is: newly diagnosed GD, antithyroid drugs for less than 3 months. With RNA extracted from PBMCs as input, the TCR library was made. This clonotype was seen only a few times. The antigen is unknown. The CDR3 extends over 14 amino acids. Losses at the gene ends were 7 bases for V and 3 bases for J; bases not matched to a gene: 7. Germline CDR1 and CDR2: LNHDA and SQIVND (reference sequence).

These data were also reused for a study on T cells in Graves' hyperthyroidism and ophthalmopathy. From that study: Graves' hyperthyroidism qualified as stable when ophthalmopathy did not progress within 18 months.

The chain links TRBV19 to TRBJ1-2; 8 positions match TRBD1. Source: peripheral blood mononuclear cells (PBMCs), taken at new diagnosis, from a patient treated with antithyroid drugs. The sequence came from a woman aged 35-65 years with Graves disease. The CDR3 coding sequence is TGTGCCAGTACTCCGACAGGGGCGTACTATGGCTACACCTTC. Amino acid sequence: CASTPTGAYYGYTF.